The 8 T cell receptor beta chains below come from one sample, sequenced in a study of beta chain features in type 1 diabetes. For these receptors, no antigen is known. Whole-study results and caveats: All four CD4+ subsets of Type 1 diabetes patients contained TCRB CDR3s that were moderately but significantly shorter.

The investigators reverse transcribed all of the isolated RNA, so they sequenced expressed TCRB transcripts. TCRdb's table, derived via immunoSEQ multiplex PCR, lists solely in-frame clones and lacks some. The repertoire holds 550,000 to 850,000 clones, with about an eighth as singletons. Specimen: naive CD4+ T cells from blood. The receptors were gathered from a young man with type 1 diabetes.

J is TRBJ1-2 and V is TRBV7-2; D is uncertain. This CDR3 spans 13 amino acids. Germline V gene lookup returns CDR1 SGHTA and CDR2 FQGNSA. V gave up 1 base and J gave up 5 bases, with 8 bases separating them. CDR3 residues: CASSLGLAYGYTF. As DNA, the CDR3 is TGTGCCAGCAGCTTAGGCTTGGCATATGGCTACACCTTC. Based on the CDR3 plus reference TRBV7-2 and TRBJ1-2, the full variable domain is GAGVSQSPSNKVTEKGKDVELRCDPISGHTALYWYRQSLGQGLEFLIYFQGNSAPDKSGLPSDRFSAERTGGSVSTLTIQRTQQEDSAVYLCASSLGLAYGYTFGSGTRLTVV.

This clone occurred a few times. Distinct nucleotide sequences in the sample also encode this CDR3. The chain has TRBV15 and TRBJ1-1; D gene uncertain. Germline V gene sequence: CDR1 LNHNV, CDR2 YYDKDF (reference sequence). Trimming shortened V by 0 bases and J by 1 base, and 3 bases separated the two germline ends. The CDR3 has 13 amino acids. The CDR3 is CATSRDPNTEAFF. CDR3 in DNA: TGTGCCACCAGCAGAGACCCGAACACTGAAGCTTTCTTT.

This clone was seen only a few times. This chain links TRBV7-9 with TRBJ2-5; the match to TRBD2 covers 7 bases. Germline CDR1 is SEHNR and CDR2 is FQNEAQ (reference sequence). J lost 4 bases, V lost 5 bases, and 13 bases had no gene match. The CDR3 extends over 16 amino acids. CDR3 DNA: TGTGCCAGCAGCCCTAAGTCCCGGGACTATAGAGAGACCCAGTACTTC. It specifies CASSPKSRDYRETQYF. Full variable domain (remainder filled in from reference TRBV7-9 and TRBJ2-5): DTGVSQNPRHKITKRGQNVTFRCDPISEHNRLYWYRQTLGQGPEFLTYFQNEAQLEKSRLLSDRFSAERPKGSFSTLEIQRTEQGDSAMYLCASSPKSRDYRETQYFGPGTRLLVL.

This clone was counted only a few times. The chain is built from TRBV14 and TRBJ2-7; 8 bases fit TRBD2. Germline V CDR1 and CDR2: SGHDN, FVKESK. Losses at the gene ends were 4 bases for V and 2 bases for J; bases not matched to a gene: 4. The CDR3 runs to 14 residues. CDR3 sequence (DNA): TGTGCCAGCAGCCGCGCGGGAGGTCCCTACGAGCAGTACTTC. This translates into CASSRAGGPYEQYF.

This chain joins TRBV7-2 and TRBJ2-7, with D tentatively TRBD2 (6 bases). V lost 5 bases and J 2 bases, leaving 13 bases between the germline ends. Germline CDR1 reads SGHTA; CDR2 reads FQGNSA. The CDR3 runs to 14 residues. The CDR3 DNA sequence: TGTGCCAGCAGCCGGGACTTCTCCACCTACGAGCAGTACTTC. Translating gives CASSRDFSTYEQYF.

The genes are TRBV28 and TRBJ2-1; D uncertain. V was trimmed by 1 base and J by 6 bases, leaving 7 bases between them. There are 13 residues in the CDR3. The germline V gene has CDR1 MDHEN and CDR2 SYDVKM. The CDR3 region has the DNA TGTGCCAGCAGTTTATCAGTGAGCAATGAGCAGTTCTTC. Residues: CASSLSVSNEQFF.

This rearrangement joins TRBV6-1 to TRBJ1-6; no firm D call. Germline lookup yields CDR1 MNHNS and CDR2 SASEGT. V was clipped by 6 bases and J by 7 bases, with 16 bases between them. There are 15 residues in the CDR3. The CDR3 sequence is CASRAQGIQNSPLHF. For the CDR3, the DNA is TGTGCCAGCAGAGCCCAAGGGATCCAGAATTCACCCCTCCACTTT.

This clone was seen a few times. J is TRBJ2-1 and V is TRBV4-1; D may be TRBD1 (6 bases). CDR1 MGHRA and CDR2 YSYEKL come from the germline V gene. The CDR3 sequence is 12 residues long. V was shortened by 4 bases and J by 16 bases, with 17 bases between the two germline ends. CDR3 amino acids: CASSLLQGPPFF. Written as DNA, the CDR3 is TGCGCCAGCAGCCTTTTACAGGGACCCCCTTTCTTC.